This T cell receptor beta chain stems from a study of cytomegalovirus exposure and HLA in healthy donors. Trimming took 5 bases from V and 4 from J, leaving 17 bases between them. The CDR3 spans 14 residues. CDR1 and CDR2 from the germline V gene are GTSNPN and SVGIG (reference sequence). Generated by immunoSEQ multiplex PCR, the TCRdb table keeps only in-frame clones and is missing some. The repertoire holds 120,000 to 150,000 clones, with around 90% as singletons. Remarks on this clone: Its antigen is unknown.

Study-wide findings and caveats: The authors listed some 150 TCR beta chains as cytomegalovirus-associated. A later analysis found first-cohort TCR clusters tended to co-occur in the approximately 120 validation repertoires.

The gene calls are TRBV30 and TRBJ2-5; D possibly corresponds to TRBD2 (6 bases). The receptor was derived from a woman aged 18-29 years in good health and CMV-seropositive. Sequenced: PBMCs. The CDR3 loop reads CAWGGQGSAETQYF. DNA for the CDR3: TGTGCCTGGGGAGGGCAGGGAAGCGCAGAGACCCAGTACTTC.